In this sample, the clone carrying this TCR beta chain turned up many times. The antigen remains unidentified. The data derive from a study of T-cell reconstitution after alpha-beta-depleted transplantation in children. Findings and limits, study-wide: Several hundred expanded graft clones reportedly supplied alpha-beta T cells about two months after transplant. T cells produced anew were the main source of T-cell counts and diversity one year after transplant.

Unique molecular identifiers were incorporated during preparation of the TCRbeta library. TCRdb used MiXCR to reprocess the PCR reads, holding one entry per CDR3 protein. The data contain hundreds of thousands of distinct CDR3 sequences, roughly 8% of them seen just once; the ten biggest clones take up nearly 6.5%. The CDR3 has 14 amino acids. V shed 3 bases, J shed 1 base, and the junction held 1 base outside the gene matches. The chain uses TRBV12-3 or TRBV12-4 and TRBJ2-7, with 9 positions matching TRBD2. Specimen: PBMCs, mostly from graft donor cells, collected 180 days after TCRalphabeta/CD19-depleted stem cell transplant. This receptor was obtained from a male patient under 18 who had a stem cell transplant for acute lymphoblastic leukemia, so the T cells may come from the graft donor. The CDR3, as DNA: TGTGCCAGCAGTTTGACTAGCGGATCCTACGAGCAGTACTTC. It is translated as CASSLTSGSYEQYF.